This entry is about one TCR beta chain. Its cognate antigen has yet to be identified. The germline V gene yields SQVTM for CDR1 and ANQGSEA for CDR2. The CDR3 runs 12 residues from the cysteine to the phenylalanine. A DNA sequence was not provided. These data are taken from a study of CXCR3-negative and CXCR3-positive naive CD8 T cells (dated by TCRdb to 2018 to 2020). About the investigation overall: In total, about 150 million TRB reads were obtained, which works out to roughly 1.5 +/- 0.3 million reads per library. Diversity and physicochemical repertoire analyses covered about a dozen donors pooled from two independent experiments. For the TRBV-TRBJ cluster analysis, the naive subsets came from 5 donors, while the memory cells came from 3 donors. The study at large found these results: Repertoire diversity was comparably high in both naive subsets but much lower in memory CD8+ T cells. Similar TRBV-TRBJ usage was shown by naive CXCR3-negative and CXCR3-positive cells from the same donor, whereas distinct patterns were shown by memory cells. TRB CDR3s from CXCR3-positive naive cells showed higher hydrophobicity (lower Kidera factor 4), lower energy, and higher strength and volume indices than CXCR3-negative naive cells. Surface CD5, linked to self-reactivity in mice, was comparable between naive subsets; TCR interaction strength was therefore also inferred from TRB CDR3 physicochemical properties. Freshly isolated PBMCs were used for most assays because CXCR3 expression partially decreased after cryopreservation.

For every CD8+ T cell subset, 300,000 cells were flow-sorted straight into RLT lysis buffer, and each subset was sorted in triplicate. To exclude memory contaminants, naive CD8+ T cells were stringently defined as CD45RO-CCR7+CD27+CD95-. Standard density gradient centrifugation was used to isolate peripheral blood mononuclear cells from buffy coats. A FACSAria III was used to flow-sort naive CXCR3-negative and CXCR3-positive CD8+ T cells. An RNeasy Mini Kit was used to extract total RNA from the sorted cells. The data were produced on a NextSeq 550. The Human TCR Profiling Kit (MiLaboratory) was used to prepare UMI-labeled 5' RACE TRB cDNA libraries. cDNA synthesis used the entire amount of extracted RNA, and PCR amplification then used the entire amount of cDNA produced. Libraries were prepared in parallel with an identical number of PCR cycles. On the study's bioinformatics: With a requirement of at least two reads per UMI, MIGEC and MiXCR extracted about 52,000 +/- 9,100 unique UMI-labeled TRB cDNA molecules per library. On average, each library contained approximately 40,000 +/- 10,000 functional in-frame TRB CDR3 nucleotide clonotypes without stop codons. After each sample was downsampled to 5000 UMI-labeled TRB molecules, VDJtools was used to calculate diversity metrics such as normalized Shannon-Wiener and Chao1. Clonotype-size-weighted physicochemical properties of the central five CDR3 residues (interaction energy, strength, volume and Kidera factor 4) were computed in VDJtools. TCRdb reprocessed the reads, and each CDR3 protein sequence is entered once, without DNA. V and J calls and clone size were set by TCRdb, not the authors. The data table for this sample lists about 5,800 distinct CDR3 sequences. The ten largest clonotypes hold around 2.3% of the sample.

The specimen sequenced was naive CXCR3+ CD8+ T cells from blood. This sample's cell subset or site label indicates: CD45RO-CCR7+CD27+CD95- naive CD8+ T cells expressing CXCR3 (TNR3+). The sequence joins TRBV29-1 to TRBJ2-1; TCRdb returns TRBD2, unconfirmable since there is no DNA. The sequence was collected from a human donor in good health. Some clones in this sample may be carry-over from other donors' samples. The CDR3 protein: CSVDLSSDEQFF.